A single sample is the source of the 27 T cell receptor beta chains below, sequenced in a study of T-cell reconstitution after alpha-beta-depleted transplantation in children. Preparation of the TCRbeta library was carried out with unique molecular identifiers. Each CDR3 protein is one row after TCRdb ran MiXCR on the PCR reads. The table includes over 85,000 distinct CDR3 sequences, over 9% detected once. The starting material was PBMCs from the stem cell graft donor, obtained from the stem cell graft. These receptors all stem from a human donor who donated a stem cell graft to a child with acute lymphoblastic leukemia.

Notes on this clonotype: A much more abundant neighbour one base away suggests this may be a read error. The chain has TRBV6-1 and TRBJ2-1; D is uncertain. The CDR3 totals 17 residues. Germline loops: CDR1 MNHNS, CDR2 SASEGT. The CDR3 nucleotides read TGTGCCGGCAGTCATGGGGTCCAATTTAACTCCTACAATGAGCAGTTCTTC. Its protein is CAGSHGVQFNSYNEQFF.

This clonotype was found many times. J is TRBJ1-2 and V is TRBV27; D is possibly TRBD1 (6 bases). From germline, CDR1 is MNHEY and CDR2 SMNVEV (reference sequence). The CDR3 length is 16 residues. Trimming left V 4 bases short and J 0 bases short, with 15 bases between. CDR3 bases: TGTGCCAGCAGTTCCTGGGGGCAGGTAACTAACTATGGCTACACCTTC. Protein product: CASSSWGQVTNYGYTF.

This clonotype was seen ten or more times. The rearrangement links TRBV12-3 or TRBV12-4 to TRBJ2-3; TRBD1 matches 9 bases. The CDR3 sequence is 14 residues long. The V and J ends lost 6 bases and 6 bases, in that order; junction bases with no gene match: 7. In DNA form, the CDR3 reads TGTGCCAGCAGCCGGGACAGGGAATTTGATACGCAGTATTTT. This sequence encodes CASSRDREFDTQYF.

Concerning this clonotype itself: A read error may explain this, as a much larger clone is one base away. The CDR3 DNA reads TGTGCCAGCAGCTTCCTCCCGGGACGGTCGAACACCGGGGAGCTGTTTTTT. Its translation is CASSFLPGRSNTGELFF. The rearrangement links TRBV7-9 to TRBJ2-2; D is perhaps TRBD1 or TRBD2 (5 bases each). CDR3 length: 17 amino acids. V gave up 3 bases and J gave up 0 bases, with 14 bases separating them. Germline loops: CDR1 SEHNR, CDR2 FQNEAQ (reference sequence).

The CDR3 reads CASSLPGTGGNEQYF. The CDR3 nucleotides are TGTGCCAGCAGCTTACCCGGGACAGGGGGCAACGAGCAGTACTTC. The chain combines TRBV5-6 with TRBJ2-7; 12 nucleotides agree with TRBD1. Trimming at V came to 2 bases and at J to 5 bases, leaving 5 bases not matched to a gene. This CDR3 region has 15 residues. Germline CDR1 and CDR2: SGHDT and YYEEEE.

This clonotype appeared many times. The V call is TRBV5-1, the J call TRBJ2-5; D gene ambiguous. Germline V gene lookup returns CDR1 SGHRS and CDR2 YFSETQ. The CDR3 length is 13 residues. Trimming took off 3 bases at V and 1 base at J, with 7 bases between the two ends. The CDR3 DNA sequence: TGCGCCAGCAGCTCTGTACCCCAAGAGACCCAGTACTTC. This gives the protein CASSSVPQETQYF.

This clonotype was observed many times. The chain employs TRBV5-1 and TRBJ2-1; D is perhaps TRBD1 (6 bases). CDR1 is SGHRS and CDR2 is YFSETQ in the germline V gene. The CDR3 consists of 15 residues. V was cut by 8 bases and J by 8 bases, with 23 bases left in between. The CDR3 coding sequence is TGCGCCAGTCGCCAGGGGCGGTTAGTGGTGGATGAGCAGTTCTTC. This sequence encodes CASRQGRLVVDEQFF.

This clonotype was observed at least ten times. The chain is built from TRBV3-1 and TRBJ2-1; 7 bases are a match to TRBD2. The CDR3 contains 19 residues. V was pared by 0 bases and J by 8 bases, with 19 bases of the junction left unmatched. Germline lookup yields CDR1 LGHDT and CDR2 YNNKEL (reference sequence). CDR3 residues: CASSQDLGGSLAASYEQFF. CDR3 nucleotide sequence: TGTGCCAGCAGCCAAGATCTGGGAGGTTCCCTAGCGGCGAGCTATGAGCAGTTCTTC.

Many counts were recorded for this clonotype. The chain employs TRBV11-3 and TRBJ2-1; the D gene is possibly TRBD2 (6 bases). V lost 5 bases to trimming and J lost 0 bases, with 11 bases between them. CDR3 length: 15 amino acids. The germline CDR1 and CDR2 sequences are SGHNT and YENEEA. CDR3 sequence reads: CASSGMTSSYNEQFF. As DNA, the CDR3 is TGTGCCAGCAGCGGCATGACTAGCTCCTACAATGAGCAGTTCTTC.

This clonotype has ten or more counts. The V call is TRBV6-5, the J call TRBJ2-7; possible D gene TRBD2, 7 bases. The ends were cut back, 4 bases at V and 2 bases at J, with 18 bases in the middle. The CDR3 runs to 16 residues. Germline loops: CDR1 MNHEY, CDR2 SVGAGI. In DNA, the CDR3 is TGTGCCAGCAGTTCTCGGGGGAGGGGGTCCACCTACGAGCAGTACTTC. It codes for CASSSRGRGSTYEQYF.

This clonotype was counted ten times or more. This chain links TRBV7-2 with TRBJ2-3; D is undetermined. Trimming took 3 bases from V and 5 from J, leaving 3 bases between them. CDR1 and CDR2 (germline): SGHTA, FQGNSA. The CDR3 is made up of 11 amino acids. In nucleotides, the CDR3 is TGTGCCAGCAGCTTCCTAGATACGCAGTATTTT. The encoded protein is CASSFLDTQYF.

In this sample, this clonotype turned up many times. The chain is built from TRBV12-3 or TRBV12-4 and TRBJ2-3; 14 positions match TRBD2. The CDR3 is 19 residues long. The junction had 12 bases not matched to a gene; V was cut back by 3 bases and J by 4 bases. For the CDR3, the DNA is TGTGCCAGCAGTTTCACAATGACTAGCGGGAGGGCGATCCCAGATACGCAGTATTTT. It codes for CASSFTMTSGRAIPDTQYF.

This clonotype has at least ten counts. The V call is TRBV29-1, the J call TRBJ1-5; a weak D match, TRBD1 (5 bases). There are 14 residues in the CDR3. Germline V gene lookup returns CDR1 SQVTM and CDR2 ANQGSEA. V was shortened by 6 bases and J by 2 bases, with 14 bases between the two germline ends. CDR3: CSVSLGHRNQPQHF. The CDR3 DNA sequence: TGCAGCGTCTCCCTGGGGCACCGCAATCAGCCCCAGCATTTT.

This clonotype has a count of ten or more. The chain links TRBV4-1 to TRBJ2-5; D possibly uses TRBD1 or TRBD2 (7 bases each). Trimming shortened V by 5 bases and J by 0 bases, and 13 bases separated the two germline ends. The CDR3 runs 15 residues. Germline CDR1 and CDR2: MGHRA and YSYEKL. CDR3 sequence reads: CASSSRGGDQETQYF. The CDR3 DNA follows: TGCGCCAGCAGCTCCAGGGGGGGAGACCAAGAGACCCAGTACTTC.

This clonotype was seen at least ten times. The chain employs TRBV20-1 and TRBJ2-7; 10 bases map to TRBD2. From germline, CDR1 is DFQATT and CDR2 SNEGSKA (reference sequence). The CDR3 is 15 amino acids. J lost 1 base, V lost 3 bases, and 6 bases had no gene match. CDR3 DNA sequence: TGCAGTGCTAGTCCTAGCGGGAGTCAATCCTACGAGCAGTACTTC. Amino acids: CSASPSGSQSYEQYF.

At least ten counts were recorded for this clonotype. The CDR3 loop is CASSVSGLGYTF. In nucleotides, the CDR3 is TGTGCCAGCAGCGTGTCAGGGCTTGGCTACACCTTC. The V and J genes are TRBV9 and TRBJ1-2, with a tentative D call TRBD1 (5 bases). Per germline, CDR1 SGDLS and CDR2 YYNGEE. This CDR3 region has 12 residues. Trimming stripped 2 bases from V and 7 bases from J, with 9 bases between.

This clonotype was seen repeatedly, ten times or more. The chain combines TRBV9 with TRBJ1-1; D is unresolved. Germline CDR1 SGDLS, CDR2 YYNGEE. The CDR3 runs to 11 residues. Trimming took 3 bases from V and 6 from J, leaving 6 bases between them. The CDR3 DNA reads as TGTGCCAGCAGCGGGACCGCTGAAGCTTTCTTT. This encodes CASSGTAEAFF.

This clonotype was picked up many times. The chain is built from TRBV7-2 and TRBJ2-5, with unresolved D. The CDR3 spans 14 residues. V gave up 3 bases and J gave up 2 bases, with 10 bases separating them. CDR1 is SGHTA, CDR2 FQGNSA, per germline. In DNA form, the CDR3 reads TGTGCCAGCAGCTTTTTTGTGCCTCAAGAGACCCAGTACTTC. Protein: CASSFFVPQETQYF. Using reference TRBV7-2 and TRBJ2-5 for the parts outside the CDR3, the full variable domain is GAGVSQSPSNKVTEKGKDVELRCDPISGHTALYWYRQSLGQGLEFLIYFQGNSAPDKSGLPSDRFSAERTGGSVSTLTIQRTQQEDSAVYLCASSFFVPQETQYFGPGTRLLVL.

The chain is built from TRBV7-9 and TRBJ2-7; D unresolved. This CDR3 region has 12 residues. Trimming stripped 5 bases from V and 4 bases from J, with 9 bases between. The germline CDR1 and CDR2 sequences are SEHNR and FQNEAQ (reference sequence). CDR3 DNA sequence: TGTGCCAGCAGCCGGGCCGCTTACGAGCAGTACTTC. This sequence encodes CASSRAAYEQYF.

This clonotype was seen many times. The chain joins TRBV6-2 or TRBV6-3 to TRBJ2-7, with 8 bases identical to TRBD1. The V gene end was trimmed by 2 bases and the J gene end by 3 bases; junction bases not matched to a gene: 9. Looked up from germline, CDR1 is MNHEY and CDR2 is SVGEGT. CDR3 length: 16 residues. The CDR3 is CASSYGQQGGIYEQYF. In nucleotides, the CDR3 is TGTGCCAGCAGTTACGGGCAACAGGGGGGAATCTACGAGCAGTACTTC.

This clonotype was seen at least ten times. For the CDR3, the DNA is TGTGCCAGCAGTGCCATGGGGGGGAACACTGAAGCTTTCTTT. It translates to CASSAMGGNTEAFF. The chain uses TRBV12-3 or TRBV12-4 and TRBJ1-1; weak D call: TRBD1 (5 bases). CDR3 length: 14 residues. Trimming removed 5 bases at V and 1 base at J, with 11 bases between.

Notes on this clonotype: Being one base from a much bigger clone, this may be a read error. The rearrangement links TRBV19 to TRBJ2-1; possibly TRBD2 for D (6 bases). From germline, CDR1 is LNHDA and CDR2 SQIVND (reference sequence). This CDR3 contains 15 residues. Deletions cut 5 bases from V and 0 bases from J, with 11 bases between. This chain's CDR3 is CASSALADSYNEQFF. CDR3 in DNA: TGTGCCAGTAGTGCTTTAGCGGACTCCTACAATGAGCAGTTCTTC.

This chain connects TRBV12-3 or TRBV12-4 to TRBJ2-1; 15 nucleotides line up with TRBD2. The CDR3 sequence is 19 residues long. With V trimmed by 4 bases and J by 0 bases, 7 bases remained unmatched. The CDR3 region has the DNA TGTGCCAGCAGTTCCGGACTAGCGGGGGGGATGAGCTCCTACAATGAGCAGTTCTTC. Its protein is CASSSGLAGGMSSYNEQFF.

This clonotype was recorded many times. This chain joins TRBV6-2 or TRBV6-3 and TRBJ1-2, with TRBD1 as a possible D gene (6 bases). The CDR3 is 19 amino acids. Per germline, CDR1 MNHEY and CDR2 SVGEGT. Trimming took off 2 bases at V and 1 base at J, with 23 bases between the two ends. The CDR3 nucleotides are TGTGCCAGCAGTTACGTGGGGGCCGGCGCTCGCCACTTTAACTATGGCTACACCTTC. This sequence encodes CASSYVGAGARHFNYGYTF.

This clonotype showed up many times. This chain joins TRBV7-9 and TRBJ1-4; 7 positions match TRBD1. The V gene end was trimmed by 4 bases and the J gene end by 7 bases; junction bases not matched to a gene: 12. The V gene's germline CDR1 is SEHNR and CDR2 FQNEAQ (reference sequence). The length of the CDR3 is 16 residues. CDR3 bases: TGTGCCAGCAGCTCAATTAGGACAGGTGGAGGTGAAAAACTGTTTTTT. This translates into CASSSIRTGGGEKLFF. Based on the CDR3 plus reference TRBV7-9 and TRBJ1-4, the full variable domain is DTGVSQNPRHKITKRGQNVTFRCDPISEHNRLYWYRQTLGQGPEFLTYFQNEAQLEKSRLLSDRFSAERPKGSFSTLEIQRTEQGDSAMYLCASSSIRTGGGEKLFFGSGTQLSVL.

This clonotype was counted at least ten times. The chain employs TRBV7-3 and TRBJ1-3; D gene uncertain. V lost 1 base and J lost 0, with 25 bases in between. The germline V gene has CDR1 SGHTA and CDR2 FQGTGA. The CDR3 is 21 residues long. The CDR3 bases are TGTGCCAGCAGCTTAATAAAGTATCGCGGACGCGATCAAGACTCTGGAAACACCATATATTTT. Its protein product is CASSLIKYRGRDQDSGNTIYF.

This clonotype was counted at least ten times. J is TRBJ2-1 and V is TRBV4-3; D gene ambiguous. The CDR3 is made up of 15 amino acids. In germline, CDR1 is LGHNA, CDR2 YSLEER. The V gene lost 0 bases and the J gene lost 4 bases, with 10 bases spanning the gap. CDR3 in amino acids: CASSQDDSRYNEQFF. Here the CDR3 DNA reads TGCGCCAGCAGCCAAGATGATTCGCGGTACAATGAGCAGTTCTTC.